Sequencing of this T cell receptor (beta chain) was carried out in a study of T cells in Graves' hyperthyroidism and ophthalmopathy. A Clinical Activity Score of at least 3, a NOSPECS grade of at least 4 and a duration under 3 months were recorded in the ophthalmopathy patients. Out of more than 8 ml of fresh peripheral blood came the PBMCs. Study-wide results and caveats: Ophthalmopathy was told apart from stable hyperthyroidism by a 13 V-J model.

Of note for this clonotype: Its antigen is currently unknown.

V was pared by 5 bases and J by 5 bases, with 10 bases between. CDR3 size: 13 residues. Germline CDR1 and CDR2: LNHDA and SQIVND (reference sequence). RNA transcripts provided the source from which TCR beta CDR3 regions were amplified. An initial round of RT-PCR targeting the TCR CDR3 relied on the HTBI primer set. TCRdb redid the calling of the multiplex PCR reads with MiXCR, one entry per CDR3 protein. The sample has roughly 550,000 distinct CDR3 sequences, more than 15% seen once. The source of this sequence is a young woman with Graves' ophthalmopathy. Sample: blood. This chain uses TRBV19 with TRBJ2-1, with D unresolved. CDR3 sequence reads: CASSWDSNNEQFF. DNA for the CDR3: TGTGCCAGTAGTTGGGATTCTAACAATGAGCAGTTCTTC.